One sample yielded the 6 T cell receptor beta chains listed below, sequenced in a study of T cells in women clearing cervical HPV infection (dated by TCRdb to about 2018). The library was generated by the immunoSEQ multiplex PCR assay. TCRdb stores this immuneACCESS table with in-frame sequences only. Part of the clones is absent; in the studies checked, under half of the shortfall reflects unresolved V genes, and no reason is known for the rest. This sample's clone table shows 20,000 to 25,000 clones. The ten largest clones add up to approximately 2.4% of the sample. The source material was blood buffy coat. The receptors here all came from a woman aged 18 to 75 with a cervical HPV16 infection that either progressed to CIN3+ or cleared (not recorded which).

About this clone: The sequence runs out 3 residues before the end of the CDR3; the remainder is reconstructed from the germline J gene. This rearrangement joins TRBV20-1 to TRBJ1-2; D gene uncertain. V lost 2 bases and J 2 bases, leaving 6 bases between the germline ends. CDR3 length: 12 amino acids. CDR1 is DFQATT, CDR2 SNEGSKA, per germline (reference sequence). The part of the CDR3 DNA that was read is TGCAGTGCTAGACGTCCGAACTATGGC. Its translation: CSARRPNYG. The CDR3 in its entirety is CSARRPNYGYTF.

With regard to this clone: The read terminates 3 residues ahead of where the CDR3 ends, so the germline J gene completes it. The chain uses TRBV14 and TRBJ1-1; D gene uncertain. The V and J ends lost 4 bases and 0 bases respectively, with 12 bases between them. Germline V gene lookup returns CDR1 SGHDN and CDR2 FVKESK. The CDR3 sequence is 15 residues long. CDR3 DNA, as far as it was read: TGTGCCAGCAGCCCTACGACATGGATGAACACTGAA. It encodes CASSPTTWMNTE. The complete CDR3 reads CASSPTTWMNTEAFF.

A remark on this clone: The read stops 3 residues short of the end of the CDR3; the missing end is completed from the germline J gene. The chain recombines TRBV13 with TRBJ2-7; D gene unclear. The CDR3 is 14 residues long. Germline V gene lookup returns CDR1 PRHDT and CDR2 FYEKMQ (reference sequence). V was trimmed by 2 bases and J by 2 bases, leaving 10 bases between them. The CDR3 reads CASSLFSVTYEQYF. The DNA read from the CDR3 is TGTGCCAGCAGCTTATTCAGCGTAACCTACGAG.

Remarks on this clone: The read terminates 3 residues ahead of where the CDR3 ends, so the germline J gene completes it. The chain joins TRBV19 to TRBJ1-2; maybe TRBD1 (5 bases). In germline, CDR1 is LNHDA, CDR2 SQIVND (reference sequence). The CDR3 has 13 amino acids. This CDR3 reads CATSGDRTDTYTF. The sequenced part of the CDR3 DNA is TGTGCCACCAGCGGGGACCGCACAGATACC.

On this clone: Sequencing ends 3 residues short of the CDR3 end; the germline J gene provides the rest. This rearrangement joins TRBV18 to TRBJ2-2; 7 nucleotides align to TRBD1. The trim removed 5 bases at V and 4 bases at J, leaving 7 bases unmatched. Germline loops: CDR1 KGHSH, CDR2 LQKENI. The CDR3 spans 15 residues. The CDR3 spells CASSKPYRGTGELFF. The covered CDR3 bases are TGTGCCAGCTCAAAACCTTACAGGGGCACCGGGGAG. The whole variable domain, filled in from reference TRBV18 and TRBJ2-2, reads NAGVMQNPRHLVRRRGQEARLRCSPMKGHSHVYWYRQLPEEGLKFMVYLQKENIIDESGMPKERFSAEFPKEGPSILRIQQVVRGDSAAYFCASSKPYRGTGELFFGEGSRLTVL.

Turning to this clone: With the read ending 3 residues before the CDR3 end, the germline J gene is used to fill in that end. The chain uses TRBV20-1 and TRBJ2-1; 10 positions match TRBD2. Trimming took 4 bases from V and 0 from J; bases not matched to a gene: 9. This CDR3 region has 17 residues. Germline CDR1 DFQATT, CDR2 SNEGSKA (reference sequence). CDR3 amino acids: CSAIASGGSSSYNEQFF. The covered CDR3 bases are TGCAGTGCTATCGCTAGCGGGGGCAGCAGCTCCTACAATGAG.